These T cell receptor beta chains were read from a single sample in a study of cytomegalovirus exposure and HLA in healthy donors. Produced via immunoSEQ multiplex PCR; TCRdb's table is partial and in-frame only. This sample's table reports 100,000 to 150,000 clones. Sequencing input: PBMCs. All receptors come from a woman aged 40-49 years in good health and CMV-seronegative. CDR3s include the opening cysteine and the closing phenylalanine or tryptophan. The D gene is left open where the match is weak.

>-|TRBV11-2|TRBJ2-3
CASSLGQSDTQYF
TGTGCCAGCAGCTTAGGTCAGTCAGATACGCAGTATTTT
>-|TRBV6-5|TRBJ2-3
CASSYGADPSTDTQYF
TGTGCCAGCAGTTATGGAGCTGATCCTAGCACAGATACGCAGTATTTT
>TRBD1|TRBV7-2|TRBJ1-6
CASSTRQGMAPLHF
TGTGCCAGCAGCACCCGACAGGGAATGGCACCCCTCCACTTT
>-|TRBV12-5|TRBJ1-1
CASGLGQPGDTEAFF
TGTGCTAGTGGTTTAGGACAGCCTGGGGACACTGAAGCTTTCTTT
>-|TRBV7-3|TRBJ1-1
CASSLMRNTEAFF
TGTGCCAGCAGCTTAATGAGGAACACTGAAGCTTTCTTT
>-|TRBV13|TRBJ1-6
CASSLTGGYSPLHF
TGTGCCAGCAGTCTCACGGGGGGGTATTCACCCCTCCACTTT
>-|TRBV28|TRBJ1-1
CAHRGAGSGNTEAFF
TGTGCCCATCGGGGGGCGGGATCAGGGAACACTGAAGCTTTCTTT
>-|TRBV18|TRBJ1-2
CASSPLGPTYGYTF
TGTGCCAGCTCACCACTCGGTCCTACCTATGGCTACACCTTC
>-|TRBV4-1|TRBJ1-3
CASSRSGLSGNTIYF
TGCGCCAGCAGCCGAAGCGGCTTGAGTGGAAACACCATATATTTT
>-|TRBV28|TRBJ2-3
CASSSPGRGTDTQYF
TGTGCCAGCAGCTCTCCGGGACGGGGGACAGATACGCAGTATTTT
>-|TRBV7-9|TRBJ1-5
CASSPRGTDSNQPQHF
TGTGCCAGCAGCCCCCGGGGGACTGATAGCAATCAGCCCCAGCATTTT